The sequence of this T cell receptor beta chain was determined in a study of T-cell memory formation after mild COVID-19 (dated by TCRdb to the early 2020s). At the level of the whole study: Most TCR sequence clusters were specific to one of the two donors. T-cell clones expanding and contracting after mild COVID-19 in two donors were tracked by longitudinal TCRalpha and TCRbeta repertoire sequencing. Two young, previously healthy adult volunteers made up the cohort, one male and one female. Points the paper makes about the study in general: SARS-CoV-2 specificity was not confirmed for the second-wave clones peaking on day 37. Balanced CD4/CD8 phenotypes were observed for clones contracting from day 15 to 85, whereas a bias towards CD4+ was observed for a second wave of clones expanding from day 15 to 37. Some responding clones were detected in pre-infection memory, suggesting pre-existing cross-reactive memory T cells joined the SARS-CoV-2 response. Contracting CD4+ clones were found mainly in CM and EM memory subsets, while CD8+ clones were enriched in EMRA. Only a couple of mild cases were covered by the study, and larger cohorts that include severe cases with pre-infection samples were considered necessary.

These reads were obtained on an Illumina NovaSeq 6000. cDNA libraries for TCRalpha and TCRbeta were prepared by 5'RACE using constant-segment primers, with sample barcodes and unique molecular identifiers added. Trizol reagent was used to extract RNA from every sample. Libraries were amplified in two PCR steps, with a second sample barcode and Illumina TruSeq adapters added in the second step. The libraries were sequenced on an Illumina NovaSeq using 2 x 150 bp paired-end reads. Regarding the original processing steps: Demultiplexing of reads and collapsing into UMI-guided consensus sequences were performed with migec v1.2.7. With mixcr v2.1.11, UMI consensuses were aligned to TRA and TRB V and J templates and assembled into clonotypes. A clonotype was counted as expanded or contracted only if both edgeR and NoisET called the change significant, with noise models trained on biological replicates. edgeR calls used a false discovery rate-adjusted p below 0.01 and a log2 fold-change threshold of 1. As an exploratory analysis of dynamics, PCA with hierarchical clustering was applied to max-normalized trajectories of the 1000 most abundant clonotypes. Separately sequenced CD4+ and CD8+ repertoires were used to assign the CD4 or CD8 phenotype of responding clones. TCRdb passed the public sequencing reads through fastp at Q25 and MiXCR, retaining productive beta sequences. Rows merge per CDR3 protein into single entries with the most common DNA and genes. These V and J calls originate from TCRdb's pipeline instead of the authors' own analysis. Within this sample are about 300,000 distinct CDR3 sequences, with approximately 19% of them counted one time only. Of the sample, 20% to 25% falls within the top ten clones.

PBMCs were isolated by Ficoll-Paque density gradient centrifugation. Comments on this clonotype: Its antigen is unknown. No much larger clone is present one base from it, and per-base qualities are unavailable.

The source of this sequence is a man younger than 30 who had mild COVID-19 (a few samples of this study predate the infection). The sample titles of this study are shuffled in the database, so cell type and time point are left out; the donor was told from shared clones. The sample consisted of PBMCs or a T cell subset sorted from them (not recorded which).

The nucleotides read TGCGCCAGCAGCTTGGTTGTTTTTCGCAGCAGGTCCCCCCCACAAGAGACCCAGTACTTC. Translation gives CASSLVVFRSRSPPQETQYF. Recombination joined TRBV5-1 with TRBJ2-5; the D gene identity is not certain. CDR1 and CDR2 were assigned from the germline V gene as SGHRS and YFSETQ. CDR3 length: 20 amino acids, cysteine to phenylalanine. The CDR3 DNA has 60 bases and is translated from base 1. Deletion took 0 bases off V and 2 bases off J, with a span of 26 bases between the germline ends.